Following are 20 T cell receptor beta chains from one sample sequenced in a study of cytomegalovirus exposure and HLA in healthy donors. Primers included in the PCR were 60 Vbeta and 13 Jbeta primers. The assay was immunoSEQ multiplex PCR, and TCRdb's table has in-frame clones only and misses some. The repertoire holds about 120,000 clones, with 15% as singletons. The sequenced sample was PBMCs. These receptors all come from a woman between 18 and 30 years old in good health and CMV-seronegative.

V and J are TRBV30 and TRBJ1-2; 9 nucleotides agree with TRBD1. The ends lost 5 bases at V and 2 bases at J; junction bases unmatched: 3. The germline CDR1 and CDR2 sequences are GTSNPN and SVGIG (reference sequence). This CDR3 spans 13 amino acids. Here the CDR3 DNA reads TGTGCCTGGGGACAGGGGCAGAACTATGGCTACACCTTC. This encodes CAWGQGQNYGYTF.

This clone was recorded only once. The rearrangement links TRBV6-5 to TRBJ2-5; TRBD2 agrees at 9 bases. V shed 4 bases, J shed 4 bases, and the junction held 7 bases outside the gene matches. The CDR3 covers 15 residues. Per germline, CDR1 MNHEY and CDR2 SVGAGI. CDR3 DNA: TGTGCCAGCAGTTCCCTTAGCGGGAGACGAGAGACCCAGTACTTC. Its protein product is CASSSLSGRRETQYF.

This clone was seen more than once but under ten times. The CDR3 DNA reads as TGTGCCAGTATAAGCGGGAGTCTCCCCAATGAGCAGTTCTTC. This gives the protein CASISGSLPNEQFF. The chain joins TRBV19 to TRBJ2-1, with TRBD2 matching 8 bases. The CDR3 consists of 14 residues. Per germline, CDR1 LNHDA and CDR2 SQIVND (reference sequence). The ends lost 7 bases at V and 6 bases at J; junction bases unmatched: 8.

The V gene is TRBV28, the J gene TRBJ2-2; maybe TRBD2 (5 bases). CDR3 length: 13 amino acids. The V end lost 6 bases, the J end lost 5 bases, and 10 bases lay between the germline ends. Germline V CDR1 and CDR2: MDHEN, SYDVKM. The CDR3 sequence: CASSNGVTGELFF. The CDR3 bases are TGTGCCAGCAGCAACGGGGTTACCGGGGAGCTGTTTTTT.

This chain connects TRBV7-8 to TRBJ1-1, with TRBD1 matching 7 bases. V lost 4 bases, J lost 1 base, and 6 bases stayed unmatched. This CDR3 spans 15 amino acids. Germline V gene lookup returns CDR1 SGHVS and CDR2 FQNEAQ. CDR3: CASSSTGRKNTEAFF. In DNA, the CDR3 is TGTGCCAGCAGCTCGACAGGGAGGAAGAACACTGAAGCTTTCTTT.

This sequence joins TRBV15 and TRBJ1-6; D is ambiguous. The CDR3 length is 18 residues. Germline values: CDR1 LNHNV, CDR2 YYDKDF (reference sequence). V was shortened by 5 bases and J by 3 bases, with 20 bases between the two germline ends. Written as DNA, the CDR3 is TGTGCCACCAGCCCTAGAGGTGATCCTACCCTCTATAATTCACCCCTCCACTTT. Protein sequence: CATSPRGDPTLYNSPLHF.

This clone was detected only a few times. V gene TRBV9 combines with J gene TRBJ2-3; 9 bases line up with TRBD2. V shed 7 bases, J shed 4 bases, and the junction held 10 bases outside the gene matches. From germline, CDR1 is SGDLS and CDR2 YYNGEE. The CDR3 length is 15 residues. The CDR3 sequence: CASGKAGGPPDTQYF. CDR3 coding DNA: TGTGCCAGCGGGAAGGCGGGAGGGCCGCCAGATACGCAGTATTTT.

This clone was seen more than once but under ten times. The chain carries TRBV6-1 and TRBJ1-4; D not resolved. Germline-derived CDR1 and CDR2 are MNHNS and SASEGT. Trimming removed 1 base from V and 5 bases from J, with 14 bases in between. The CDR3 is 16 amino acids. The CDR3 here is CASSEEGGRGNEKLFF. In nucleotides, the CDR3 is TGTGCCAGCAGTGAAGAGGGTGGCAGAGGGAATGAAAAACTGTTTTTT.

This chain links TRBV7-2 with TRBJ2-7; 8 bases align to TRBD1. V trimming: 1 base; J trimming: 3 bases; junction bases outside the gene matches: 2. CDR3 length: 14 amino acids. Germline values: CDR1 SGHTA, CDR2 FQGNSA. The CDR3 reads CASSLGQGIYEQYF. The DNA for the CDR3 is TGTGCCAGCAGCTTAGGACAGGGGATCTACGAGCAGTACTTC.

The table lists this clone with a few counts. The DNA of the CDR3 is TGTGCCAGCAGAAAGTGGCTGAAGGGGAGGGTGGGCGATGGCTACACCTTC. Its translation is CASRKWLKGRVGDGYTF. The chain joins TRBV28 to TRBJ1-2, with TRBD1 as a possible D gene (5 bases). V lost 6 bases to trimming and J lost 6 bases, with 26 bases between them. The CDR3 is 17 residues long. Germline V lookup: CDR1 MDHEN, CDR2 SYDVKM.

This clone was found a few times. The chain employs TRBV9 and TRBJ2-1; TRBD2 is a possible D gene (6 bases). Germline CDR1 is SGDLS and CDR2 is YYNGEE. Trimming cost V 0 bases and J 8 bases, with 15 bases left between them. The length of the CDR3 is 15 residues. CDR3: CASSVAGAGRHEQFF. The CDR3 nucleotides read TGTGCCAGCAGCGTAGCTGGGGCAGGGAGGCATGAGCAGTTCTTC.

The V call is TRBV28, the J call TRBJ2-7; D ambiguous. The germline V gene has CDR1 MDHEN and CDR2 SYDVKM. CDR3 length: 16 residues. Trimming stripped 4 bases from V and 3 bases from J, with 19 bases between. CDR3 coding DNA: TGTGCCAGCAGTTCCCCTTTTGGCGGCCACCTCTACGAGCAGTACTTC. It codes for CASSSPFGGHLYEQYF.

CDR3 in DNA: TGTGCCAGCAGTTTATATATAAACTATGGCTACACCTTC. It yields the protein CASSLYINYGYTF. The chain couples TRBV28 to TRBJ1-2; D uncertain. The CDR3 has 13 residues. The V end was cut by 1 base, the J end by 2 bases, with 5 bases between. CDR1 and CDR2 from the germline V gene are MDHEN and SYDVKM.

This clone was picked up a small number of times. The chain joins TRBV7-6 to TRBJ2-7; 8 bases match TRBD2. Germline-derived CDR1 and CDR2 are SGHVS and FNYEAQ. V was clipped by 5 bases and J by 0 bases; unmatched bases: 3. This CDR3 spans 14 amino acids. Written as DNA, the CDR3 is TGTGCCAGCAGCCGACTAGCGAACTCCTACGAGCAGTACTTC. It encodes CASSRLANSYEQYF.

The CDR3 DNA sequence: TGTGCCAGCAGCCACCATACAGGCCCTGGCAATCAGCCCCAGCATTTT. This sequence encodes CASSHHTGPGNQPQHF. V and J are TRBV4-2 and TRBJ1-5; perhaps TRBD1 as D (5 bases). The V gene's germline CDR1 is LGHNA and CDR2 YNFKEQ. Between the trimmed V and J ends, which lost 3 bases and 2 bases, there was a span of 14 bases. The CDR3 is 16 amino acids.

This clone was seen a handful of times. The CDR3 here is CASSLRRTGRAHYTF. CDR3 DNA: TGTGCCAGCAGTTTACGCCGGACAGGGCGCGCCCACTACACCTTC. The rearrangement uses TRBV28 and TRBJ1-2, with 8 bases matching TRBD1. The CDR3 loop spans 15 amino acids. V shed 2 bases, J shed 10 bases, and the junction held 12 bases outside the gene matches. The germline V gene has CDR1 MDHEN and CDR2 SYDVKM.

The V and J genes are TRBV5-6 and TRBJ2-5; maybe TRBD1 (6 bases). The CDR3 extends over 14 amino acids. V dropped 4 bases and J dropped 5 bases, with 15 bases sitting between them. Germline loops: CDR1 SGHDT, CDR2 YYEEEE. The CDR3 region is CASSATGPGETQYF. In DNA, the CDR3 is TGTGCCAGCAGCGCGACAGGTCCAGGGGAGACCCAGTACTTC.

The rearrangement joins TRBV5-3 to TRBJ1-2; tentatively, D is TRBD1 (6 bases). TRBV5-3 is annotated as an ORF whose role is uncertain. Trimming removed 2 bases from V and 5 bases from J, with 16 bases in between. The CDR3 consists of 15 residues. The CDR3 sequence: CARSFSQGISYGYTF. The CDR3 nucleotides are TGTGCCAGAAGCTTCTCGCAGGGGATTTCGTATGGCTACACCTTC.

This chain's CDR3 is CSVQLDRGNIQYF. Written as DNA, the CDR3 is TGCAGCGTACAATTGGACAGGGGAAACATTCAGTACTTC. The chain couples TRBV29-1 to TRBJ2-4; 9 nucleotides match TRBD1. J gave up 6 bases and V 6 bases, and 6 bases lay outside the gene matches. This CDR3 spans 13 amino acids. CDR1 is SQVTM and CDR2 is ANQGSEA in the germline V gene.

The chain uses TRBV5-1 and TRBJ2-2; TRBD2 aligns across 7 bases. The CDR3 runs 15 residues. Trimming cost V 4 bases and J 3 bases; bases outside gene matches: 6. CDR1 and CDR2 from the germline V gene are SGHRS and YFSETQ. Here the CDR3 DNA reads TGCGCCAGCAGCGACCTGAGCGGGGACACCGGGGAGCTGTTTTTT. Amino acids: CASSDLSGDTGELFF.